The source of this T cell receptor beta chain is a study of T-cell reconstitution after alpha-beta-depleted transplantation in children. Preparation of the TCRbeta library was carried out with unique molecular identifiers. TCRdb itself ran the PCR reads through MiXCR, one entry per CDR3 protein. The sample has a few hundred thousand distinct CDR3 sequences; under 13% are singletons. Material: PBMCs from the stem cell graft donor, obtained from the stem cell graft. The sequence derives from a human donor who donated a stem cell graft to a child with acute myeloid leukemia.

The CDR3 region has the DNA TGTGCCAGCAGTTACAAGGACAGTAGCAATCAGCCCCAGCATTTT. Amino acids: CASSYKDSSNQPQHF. This rearrangement joins TRBV6-2 or TRBV6-3 to TRBJ1-5, with a tentative D call TRBD1 (6 bases). The CDR3 is 15 residues long. Germline CDR1 is MNHEY and CDR2 is SVGEGT. V was clipped by 2 bases and J by 0 bases, with 8 bases between them.